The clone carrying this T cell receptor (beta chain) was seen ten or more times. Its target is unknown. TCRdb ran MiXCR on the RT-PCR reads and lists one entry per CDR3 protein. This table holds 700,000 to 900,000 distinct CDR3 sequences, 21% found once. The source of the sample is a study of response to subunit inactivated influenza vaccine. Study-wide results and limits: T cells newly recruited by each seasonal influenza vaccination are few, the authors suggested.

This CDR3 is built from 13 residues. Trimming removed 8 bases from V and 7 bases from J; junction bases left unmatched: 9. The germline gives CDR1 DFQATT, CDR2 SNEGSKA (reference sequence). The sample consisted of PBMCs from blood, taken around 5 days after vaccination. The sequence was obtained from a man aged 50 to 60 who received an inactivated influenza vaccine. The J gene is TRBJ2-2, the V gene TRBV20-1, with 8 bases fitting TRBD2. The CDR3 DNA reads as TGCAGTACCTGGCGGCTAGCGGGCGGGGAGCTGTTTTTT. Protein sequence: CSTWRLAGGELFF.